This T cell receptor (beta chain) came from a study of tumor-infiltrating lymphocytes in primary liver carcinoma (dated by TCRdb to about 2017). With respect to the entire study: Hepatocellular carcinoma (four) or combined HCC and intrahepatic cholangiocarcinoma (one) was present in the five patients, who were three men and two women aged 30 to 69 years. The tumors of the five patients were staged as T1-T3 N0M0, with maximum diameters ranging from roughly 4.2 to 10 cm. Roughly 3.65 to 7.13 million productive TCRbeta reads were obtained per sample, and no significant difference in read depth was found between tissue types. For each liver tumor, the study sampled five regions along with adjacent normal tissue and blood, and applied TCRbeta repertoire sequencing, expression microarrays and whole-exome sequencing. A total of some 35 specimens from 5 patients went through TCRbeta repertoire sequencing, namely 25 tumor regions, 5 adjacent noncancerous liver tissues and 5 peripheral blood samples. To link TCRbeta repertoire diversity to the local molecular phenotype, the 25 tumor region samples were profiled with Agilent mRNA microarrays. High reproducibility was observed for the technical replicate repertoires, with mean shared-clone rates approximately 0.9 and correlation coefficients above 0.95.

A constant-region primer and ProtoScript II reverse transcriptase were used to reverse-transcribe TCRbeta-specific cDNA from roughly 500 ng total RNA. Three nested multiplex PCR rounds, following a slightly modified ARM-PCR procedure, were used to build the TCRbeta libraries. The first two PCR rounds used multiplex TRBV1-TRBV30 forward primers with a Cbeta reverse primer, each for roughly 10 cycles. A final 25-cycle PCR with Deep VentR polymerase added sample barcodes and Illumina adapters. Before sequencing, amplicons of 200-500 bp were purified from gel using a QIAquick gel extraction kit. An Illumina HiSeq 2500 was used to sequence the TCRbeta amplicons with 250-bp paired-end reads. Turning to the authors' computational methods: Trimmomatic v0.33 was used to quality-trim the reads, and FLASH v1.2.11 was used to merge paired reads so that full CDR3 sequences could be recovered. MiGEC v1.2.1b assigned V, D and J germline segments to the rearranged TCRbeta sequences. Clonotype statistics, along with Shannon-Wiener diversity indices, were calculated using VDJtools v1.0.0. Except for diversity analysis, only the 250 most abundant clonotypes of each sample were used in subsequent analyses to reduce sampling bias. TCRdb itself trimmed the public reads at Q25 with fastp, ran MiXCR and retained productive beta chains. Every CDR3 protein is listed once, alongside the most common genes and DNA of its rows. The V and J calls and clone size are TCRdb's, not the authors'. The sample profile shows around 70,000 distinct CDR3 sequences; roughly 69% of them were found once. The ten largest clonotypes hold about a quarter of the sample.

The CDR3 covers 16 residues, taking in both the cysteine and the phenylalanine. Here the CDR3 DNA is all that survives: 48 bases in frame from base 1. The germline V gene gives CDR1 as MDHEN and CDR2 as SYDVKM. Study-level results and caveats: The study included only five patients, and the authors note findings should be validated in a larger study. Compared with blood, tumors had a significantly larger share of the repertoire taken up by the top 250 clones (p = 0.039). Only the TCR beta chain was sequenced, so true repertoire diversity is likely underestimated because unpaired alpha chains were not captured. Repertoire overlap was higher between tumor regions (mean about 36%) than tumor-adjacent (around 17%) or tumor-blood (roughly 14%) pairs, consistent with antigen-driven expansion. Only about 7.5-25% of top clones were found in all five regions of a tumor, suggesting spatial heterogeneity of tumor-infiltrating T cells. Bulk unsorted samples precluded comparing CD4+ and CD8+ T cell repertoires.

In regard to this clonotype: This clone's antigen is unknown. The junction differs from germline at one of its ends, possibly a read error.

Total RNA and DNA were co-extracted without cell sorting from about 19-30 mg of bulk tissue using the AllPrep DNA/RNA mini kit. Surgical resection was performed in China between November 2015 and early 2016 on about five patients with histopathologically diagnosed primary liver carcinoma. At the time of sampling, the patients were treatment-naive and had chronic HBV infection. Five spatially separated regions were sampled per tumor: superior, inferior, left-lateral and right-lateral poles, plus the tumor centre. According to histology, viable tumor cells made up more than 75% of every tumor sample. Each fresh piece of tumor and adjacent tissue was cut in two, with one half stored in RNAlater at -80 degrees C and the other half sent for histology.

This sequence originates from a man aged 35 to 55 with primary liver carcinoma and hepatitis B virus infection. Sequenced sample: liver tumor tissue from sampling region 4. Read against the paper, the sample's cell subset or site label means: tumor region T4, right-lateral pole. The V and J genes are TRBV28 and TRBJ1-6; tentative D gene TRBD1, with 5 bases matching. The nucleotides are TGTGACAGCGGGGACCCGGGAAGCTCCTGTAATTCACCCCTCCACTTT. It translates to CDSGDPGSSCNSPLHF.